The clone carrying this TCR beta chain occurred once. The target antigen is unknown. This sample is part of a study of memory CD4+ T cells and cytomegalovirus serostatus. Looking at the study overall: This sample comes from healthy Belgian adults, under 10 CMV seropositive, approximately 24 seronegative. Study-wide results and limits: The CMV-associated TCR signature appears largely within the CD4+ memory repertoire.

Germline V CDR1 and CDR2: SGHTA, FQGNSA. With 3 bases removed from V and 2 bases from J, the gap between germline ends came to 12 bases. There are 15 residues in the CDR3. Single viable CD3+CD4+CD8-CD45RO+ cells were sorted as the memory CD4+ T cells. Donors' CMV status reflects serum IgG against pp150, pp28, p38, p52. The method was immunoSEQ multiplex PCR; TCRdb's version includes in-frame clones alone and lacks a portion of them. The top ten hold approximately 1% of the sample, which has about 25,000 clones, less than 80% seen once. Specimen: memory CD4+ T cells from blood. The chain recombines TRBV7-2 with TRBJ2-3; a weak D match, TRBD1 (5 bases). The receptor comes from an adult in good health and CMV-seronegative. The CDR3 loop is CASSFQGFATDTQYF. In DNA form, the CDR3 reads TGTGCCAGCAGCTTTCAGGGTTTTGCCACAGATACGCAGTATTTT.